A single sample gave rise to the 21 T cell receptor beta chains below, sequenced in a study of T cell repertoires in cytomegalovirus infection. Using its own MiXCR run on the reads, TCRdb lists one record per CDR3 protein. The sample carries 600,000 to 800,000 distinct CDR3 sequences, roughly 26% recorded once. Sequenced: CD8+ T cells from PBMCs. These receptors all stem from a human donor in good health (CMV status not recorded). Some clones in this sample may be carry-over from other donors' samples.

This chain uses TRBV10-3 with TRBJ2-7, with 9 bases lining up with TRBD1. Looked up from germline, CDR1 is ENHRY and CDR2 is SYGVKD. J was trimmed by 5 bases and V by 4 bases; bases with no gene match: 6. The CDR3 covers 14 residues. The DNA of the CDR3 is TGTGCCATCAGTGTCCCAGACAGGGGGGACGAGCAGTACTTC. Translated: CAISVPDRGDEQYF.

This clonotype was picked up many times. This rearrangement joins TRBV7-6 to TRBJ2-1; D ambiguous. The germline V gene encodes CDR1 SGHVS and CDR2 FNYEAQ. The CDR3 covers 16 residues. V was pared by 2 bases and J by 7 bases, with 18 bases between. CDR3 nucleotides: TGTGCCAGCAGCTTATATAATAGGCCGAATGTTAATGAGCAGTTCTTC. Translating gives CASSLYNRPNVNEQFF.

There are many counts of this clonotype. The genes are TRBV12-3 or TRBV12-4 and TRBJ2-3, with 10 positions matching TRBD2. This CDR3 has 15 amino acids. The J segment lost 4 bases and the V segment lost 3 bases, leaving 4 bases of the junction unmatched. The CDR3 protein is CASSLSGGAPDTQYF. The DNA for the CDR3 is TGTGCCAGCAGTTTGAGCGGGGGGGCCCCAGATACGCAGTATTTT.

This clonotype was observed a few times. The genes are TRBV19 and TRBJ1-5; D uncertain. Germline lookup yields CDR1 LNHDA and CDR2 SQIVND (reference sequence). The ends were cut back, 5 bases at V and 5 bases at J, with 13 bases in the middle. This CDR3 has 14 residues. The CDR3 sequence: CASSDPWRDQPQHF. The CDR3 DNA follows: TGTGCCAGTAGTGACCCTTGGCGGGATCAGCCCCAGCATTTT. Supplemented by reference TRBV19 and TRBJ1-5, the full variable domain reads DGGITQSPKYLFRKEGQNVTLSCEQNLNHDAMYWYRQDPGQGLRLIYYSQIVNDFQKGDIAEGYSVSREKKESFPLTVTSAQKNPTAFYLCASSDPWRDQPQHFGDGTRLSIL.

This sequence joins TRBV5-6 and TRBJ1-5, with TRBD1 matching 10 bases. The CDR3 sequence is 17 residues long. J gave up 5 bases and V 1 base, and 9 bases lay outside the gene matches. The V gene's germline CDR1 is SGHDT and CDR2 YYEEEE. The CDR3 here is CASSLSAWDRGDQPQHF. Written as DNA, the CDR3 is TGTGCCAGCAGCTTGTCGGCTTGGGACAGGGGAGATCAGCCCCAGCATTTT. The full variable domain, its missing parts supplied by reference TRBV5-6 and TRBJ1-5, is DAGVTQSPTHLIKTRGQQVTLRCSPKSGHDTVSWYQQALGQGPQFIFQYYEEEERQRGNFPDRFSGHQFPNYSSELNVNALLLGDSALYLCASSLSAWDRGDQPQHFGDGTRLSIL.

This chain's CDR3 is CASSLVRGSNTEAFF. The CDR3 DNA sequence: TGTGCCAGCAGCTTGGTCAGGGGTTCGAACACTGAAGCTTTCTTT. The rearrangement links TRBV7-2 to TRBJ1-1, with a possible D match to TRBD1 (6 bases). The V gene lost 3 bases and the J gene lost 1 base, with 12 bases spanning the gap. Germline V gene sequence: CDR1 SGHTA, CDR2 FQGNSA. CDR3 length: 15 amino acids.

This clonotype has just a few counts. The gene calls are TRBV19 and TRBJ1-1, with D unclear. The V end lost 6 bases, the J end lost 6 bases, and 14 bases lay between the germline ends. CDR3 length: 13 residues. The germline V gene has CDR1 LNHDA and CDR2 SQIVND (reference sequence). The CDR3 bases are TGTGCCAGTAGCTGGGGAGACCCCTCTGAAGCTTTCTTT. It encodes CASSWGDPSEAFF. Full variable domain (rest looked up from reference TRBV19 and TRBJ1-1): DGGITQSPKYLFRKEGQNVTLSCEQNLNHDAMYWYRQDPGQGLRLIYYSQIVNDFQKGDIAEGYSVSREKKESFPLTVTSAQKNPTAFYLCASSWGDPSEAFFGQGTRLTVV.

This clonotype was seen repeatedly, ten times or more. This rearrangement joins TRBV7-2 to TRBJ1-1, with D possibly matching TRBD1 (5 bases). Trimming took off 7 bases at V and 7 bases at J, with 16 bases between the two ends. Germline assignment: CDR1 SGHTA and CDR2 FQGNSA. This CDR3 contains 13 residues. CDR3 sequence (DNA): TGTGCCAGCAACGAAGTAAGGGGAGTTGAAGCTTTCTTT. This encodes CASNEVRGVEAFF.

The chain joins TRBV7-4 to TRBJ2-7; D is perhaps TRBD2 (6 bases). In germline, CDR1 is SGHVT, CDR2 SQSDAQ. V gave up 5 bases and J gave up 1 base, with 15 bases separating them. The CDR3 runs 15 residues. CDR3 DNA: TGTGCCAGCAGCACCTCGCGGGACCAATCCTACGAGCAGTACTTC. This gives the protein CASSTSRDQSYEQYF.

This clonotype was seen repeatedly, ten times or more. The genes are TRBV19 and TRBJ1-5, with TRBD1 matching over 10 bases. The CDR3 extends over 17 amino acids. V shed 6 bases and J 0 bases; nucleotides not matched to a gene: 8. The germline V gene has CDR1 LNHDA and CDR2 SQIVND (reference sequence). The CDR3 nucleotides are TGTGCCAGTAGGGGACAGGGGACCTTCTATAGCAATCAGCCCCAGCATTTT. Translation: CASRGQGTFYSNQPQHF.

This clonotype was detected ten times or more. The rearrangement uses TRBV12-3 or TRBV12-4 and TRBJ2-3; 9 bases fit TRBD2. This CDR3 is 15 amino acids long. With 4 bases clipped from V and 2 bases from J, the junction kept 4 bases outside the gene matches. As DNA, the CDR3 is TGTGCCAGCAGTTCGACTAGCGGCTACACAGATACGCAGTATTTT. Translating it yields CASSSTSGYTDTQYF.

CDR3 region: CASSLFGQGFNEKLFF. CDR3 coding DNA: TGTGCCAGCAGTTTATTTGGACAGGGTTTTAATGAAAAACTGTTTTTT. The V call is TRBV28, the J call TRBJ1-4; 8 bases fit TRBD1. The V segment lost 1 base and the J segment 4 bases; nucleotides outside the gene matches: 5. The CDR3 runs to 16 residues. Germline V gene data show CDR1 as MDHEN and CDR2 as SYDVKM.

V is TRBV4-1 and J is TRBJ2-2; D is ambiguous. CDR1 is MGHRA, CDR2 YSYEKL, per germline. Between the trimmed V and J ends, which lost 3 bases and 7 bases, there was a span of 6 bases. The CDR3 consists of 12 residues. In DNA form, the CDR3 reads TGCGCCAGCAGCCAGGTCGTCGGGGAGCTGTTTTTT. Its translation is CASSQVVGELFF.

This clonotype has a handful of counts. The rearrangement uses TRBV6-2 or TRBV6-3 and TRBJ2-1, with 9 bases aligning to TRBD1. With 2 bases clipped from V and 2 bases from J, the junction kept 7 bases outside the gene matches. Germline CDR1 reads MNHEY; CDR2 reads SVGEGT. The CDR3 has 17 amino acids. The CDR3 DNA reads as TGTGCCAGCAGTTACAGACGGACAGGGGAGCCCTACAATGAGCAGTTCTTC. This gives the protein CASSYRRTGEPYNEQFF.

CDR3 sequence: CASSDKAQNSYNEQFF. CDR3 nucleotides: TGTGCCAGCAGTGACAAGGCCCAAAACTCCTACAATGAGCAGTTCTTC. The rearrangement links TRBV6-4 to TRBJ2-1; D is unresolved. V was pared by 2 bases and J by 0 bases, with 11 bases between. This CDR3 has 16 amino acids. CDR1 is MRHNA and CDR2 is SNTAGT in the germline V gene.

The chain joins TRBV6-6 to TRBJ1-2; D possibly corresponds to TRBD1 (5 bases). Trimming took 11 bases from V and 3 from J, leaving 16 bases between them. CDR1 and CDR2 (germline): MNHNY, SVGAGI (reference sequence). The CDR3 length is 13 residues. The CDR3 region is CAGLGGLDYGYTF. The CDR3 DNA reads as TGTGCCGGTCTCGGGGGTTTAGACTATGGCTACACCTTC.

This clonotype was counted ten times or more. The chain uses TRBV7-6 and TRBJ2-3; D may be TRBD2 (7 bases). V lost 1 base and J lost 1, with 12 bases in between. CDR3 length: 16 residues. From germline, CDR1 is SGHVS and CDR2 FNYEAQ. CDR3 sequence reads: CASSLVWRGRTDTQYF. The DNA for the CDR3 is TGTGCCAGCAGCTTAGTTTGGCGGGGGCGCACAGATACGCAGTATTTT.

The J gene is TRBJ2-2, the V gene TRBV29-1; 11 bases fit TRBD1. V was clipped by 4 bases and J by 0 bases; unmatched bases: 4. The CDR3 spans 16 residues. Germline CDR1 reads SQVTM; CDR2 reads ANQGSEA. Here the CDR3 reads CSVVRGQGANTGELFF. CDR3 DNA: TGCAGCGTTGTACGGGGACAGGGGGCGAACACCGGGGAGCTGTTTTTT.

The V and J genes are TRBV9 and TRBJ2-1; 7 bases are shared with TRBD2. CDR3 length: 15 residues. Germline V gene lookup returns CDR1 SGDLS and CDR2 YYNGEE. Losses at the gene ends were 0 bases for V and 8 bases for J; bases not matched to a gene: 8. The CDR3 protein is CASSVEGEGRDEQFF. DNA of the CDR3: TGTGCCAGCAGCGTAGAAGGGGAGGGTCGGGATGAGCAGTTCTTC.

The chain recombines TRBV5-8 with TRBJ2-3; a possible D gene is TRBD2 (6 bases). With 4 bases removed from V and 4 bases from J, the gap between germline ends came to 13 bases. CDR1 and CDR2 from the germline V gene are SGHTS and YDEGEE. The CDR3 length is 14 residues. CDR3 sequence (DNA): TGTGCCAGCAGCCGGACAACTAGCCCAGATACGCAGTATTTT. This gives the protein CASSRTTSPDTQYF.

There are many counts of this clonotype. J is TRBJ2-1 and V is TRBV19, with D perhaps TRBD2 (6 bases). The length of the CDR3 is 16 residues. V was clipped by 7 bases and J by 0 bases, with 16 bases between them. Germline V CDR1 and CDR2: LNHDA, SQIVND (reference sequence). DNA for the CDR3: TGTGCCAGTACCGCCGGGACTTTGAGCTCCTACAATGAGCAGTTCTTC. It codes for CASTAGTLSSYNEQFF.